This is a list of T cell receptor beta chains from one sample in a study of blood T cell repertoires in COVID-19. The assay was immunoSEQ multiplex PCR, and TCRdb's table has in-frame clones only and misses some. The data contain approximately 46,000 clones, approximately 85% of them singletons. Specimen: peripheral blood. The receptors here all came from a man aged 55 to 70 with acute or convalescent COVID-19. The CDR3 runs from the conserved cysteine through the conserved F or W. Each record gives: J gene, V gene, CDR3 length, CDR3 protein.

>TRBJ2-1|TRBV6-5|15
CASTPVVGGYYEQFF
>TRBJ1-5|TRBV28|16
CASRRGHPGGNQPQHF
>TRBJ2-1|TRBV3-1/TRBV3-2|13
CASSGLAPNEQFF
>TRBJ2-2|TRBV7-3|15
CASSLFGSNTGELFF
>TRBJ1-5|TRBV10-2|14
CASSESGLNQPQHF
>TRBJ1-3|TRBV18|15
CASSPTGTTRDTIYF
>TRBJ1-1|TRBV28|15
CASRAATRGGTEAFF
>TRBJ2-2|TRBV18|15
CASSRGQGDTGELFF
>TRBJ1-2|TRBV6-1|15
CASSDTAVPNYGYTF
>TRBJ1-2|TRBV20-1|11
CSAYREPGYTF
>TRBJ1-2|TRBV13|12
CASSFGIYGYTF
>TRBJ2-5|TRBV5-1|13
CASSHEVVEDQYF
>TRBJ2-1|TRBV29-1|16
CSAVNVLAGVYNEQFF
>TRBJ2-5|TRBV3-1/TRBV3-2|15
CASSSPGTSPRTQYF
>TRBJ2-6|TRBV30|17
CAWSVDRGRSGANVLTF
>TRBJ1-1|TRBV19|13
CASIWQGNTEAFF
>TRBJ1-2|TRBV7-9|17
CASSLYGVGAQRNDYTF
>TRBJ1-6|TRBV28|14
CASGRDGGNSPLHF
>TRBJ1-1|TRBV25-1|13
CASNSEQNAEAFF
>TRBJ1-3|TRBV7-2|16
CASSLDSSRQGNTIYF